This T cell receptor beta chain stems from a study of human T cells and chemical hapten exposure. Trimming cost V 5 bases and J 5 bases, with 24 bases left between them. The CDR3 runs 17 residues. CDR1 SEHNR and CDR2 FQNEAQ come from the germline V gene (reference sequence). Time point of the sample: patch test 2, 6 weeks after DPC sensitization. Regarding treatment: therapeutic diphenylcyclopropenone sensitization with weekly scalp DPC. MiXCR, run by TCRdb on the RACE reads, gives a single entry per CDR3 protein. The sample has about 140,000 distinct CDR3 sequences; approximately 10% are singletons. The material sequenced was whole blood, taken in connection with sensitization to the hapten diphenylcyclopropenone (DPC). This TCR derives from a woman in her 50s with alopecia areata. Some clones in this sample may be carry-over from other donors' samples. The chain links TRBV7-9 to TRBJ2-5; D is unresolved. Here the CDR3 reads CASSPSSGGNNPETQYF. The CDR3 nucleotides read TGTGCCAGCAGCCCATCATCCGGTGGAAACAACCCCGAGACCCAGTACTTC.